The rows below give T cell receptor beta chains drawn from one sample of a study of human T cells and chemical hapten exposure. TCRdb fed the RACE reads into MiXCR, producing one record per CDR3 protein. The data show some 110,000 distinct CDR3 sequences, roughly 12% seen once. The sequences come from whole blood, collected in connection with sensitization to the hapten diphenylcyclopropenone (DPC). The origin of the receptors is a woman in her 50s with alopecia areata. Some clones in this sample may be carry-over from other donors' samples. Both conserved end residues are part of each CDR3. A D gene is named only where the DNA matches it firmly. The size entry is marked missing in some rows and otherwise reads once, few, many or a size class.

v_call	clone_size	cdr3_length	j_call	d_call	cdr3_aa	cdr3_nt
TRBV14	.	15	TRBJ2-5	.	CASSQDGRYQETQYF	TGTGCCAGCAGCCAAGACGGTAGATACCAAGAGACCCAGTACTTC
TRBV29-1	.	12	TRBJ2-2	.	CSVEPPTGELFF	TGCAGCGTCGAGCCCCCCACCGGGGAGCTGTTTTTT
TRBV18	few	16	TRBJ2-5	.	CASSPTQTTLEETQYF	TGTGCCAGCTCACCCACCCAGACTACCCTCGAGGAGACCCAGTACTTC
TRBV4-2	.	18	TRBJ2-1	.	CASSQDSLATGAYNEQFF	TGTGCCAGCAGCCAAGATTCACTGGCGACGGGAGCGTACAATGAGCAGTTCTTC
TRBV28	few	16	TRBJ2-3	.	CASSSAGTPGTDTQYF	TGTGCCAGCAGCTCCGCCGGGACTCCGGGAACAGATACGCAGTATTTT
TRBV9	.	13	TRBJ1-1	TRBD1	CASSVGQGYEAFF	TGTGCCAGCAGCGTCGGACAGGGTTATGAAGCTTTCTTT
TRBV6-2/TRBV6-3	.	15	TRBJ2-7	.	CASRTGTSIPHEQYF	TGTGCCAGCAGAACTGGGACATCGATCCCCCACGAGCAGTACTTC
TRBV20-1	.	12	TRBJ2-3	.	CSVLADTDTQYF	TGCAGTGTCCTCGCCGACACAGATACGCAGTATTTT
TRBV4-2	few	17	TRBJ2-1	TRBD2	CASSQEERGGFYNEQFF	TGTGCCAGCAGCCAAGAAGAGCGGGGGGGCTTCTACAATGAGCAGTTCTTC
TRBV7-9	few	13	TRBJ1-1	.	CASSLVGQTKAFF	TGTGCCAGCAGCTTAGTCGGACAGACCAAAGCTTTCTTT
TRBV5-1	few	18	TRBJ2-4	.	CASSRTGSTGWDKNIQYF	TGCGCCAGCAGCCGGACCGGGAGCACCGGTTGGGACAAAAACATTCAGTACTTC
TRBV29-1	few	11	TRBJ1-1	TRBD1	CSVGAGGEAFF	TGCAGCGTTGGAGCAGGGGGAGAAGCTTTCTTT
TRBV12-3/TRBV12-4	few	14	TRBJ2-5	.	CASSLLTAVETQYF	TGTGCCAGCAGTTTACTTACCGCTGTGGAGACCCAGTACTTC
TRBV20-1	.	14	TRBJ1-4	TRBD1	CSARRGTGQEKLFF	TGCAGTGCCCGACGGGGGACAGGGCAAGAAAAACTGTTTTTT
TRBV2	many	14	TRBJ2-7	.	CASSESGRGYEQYF	TGTGCCAGCAGTGAAAGTGGTCGGGGCTACGAGCAGTACTTC
TRBV6-2/TRBV6-3	.	15	TRBJ2-1	TRBD1	CASSYLGTEDNEQFF	TGTGCCAGCAGTTACTTAGGGACAGAAGACAATGAGCAGTTCTTC
TRBV18	few	16	TRBJ1-1	.	CASSPPQGRRNTEAFF	TGTGCCAGCTCACCACCACAGGGCCGTCGGAACACTGAAGCTTTCTTT
TRBV4-1	.	15	TRBJ2-1	.	CASSQLSEEYNEQFF	TGCGCCAGCAGCCAATTATCGGAAGAGTACAATGAGCAGTTCTTC
TRBV6-2/TRBV6-3	many	15	TRBJ1-1	.	CASSSPLAVSTEAFF	TGTGCCAGCAGTTCCCCGCTGGCGGTCTCCACTGAAGCTTTCTTT
TRBV28	.	14	TRBJ2-3	.	CASSLRGLRDTQYF	TGTGCCAGCAGTTTGAGGGGGTTAAGAGATACGCAGTATTTT
TRBV5-1	few	15	TRBJ2-3	TRBD1	CASSPGDRGRDTQYF	TGCGCCAGCAGCCCCGGGGACAGGGGAAGAGATACGCAGTATTTT
TRBV20-1	.	15	TRBJ2-7	.	CSAKGLEGTLREKYF	TGCAGTGCTAAGGGGCTCGAGGGAACCCTGAGGGAAAAGTACTTC
TRBV11-2	.	16	TRBJ2-2	TRBD2	CASSPWASGNTGELFF	TGTGCCAGCAGCCCCTGGGCTAGCGGGAACACCGGGGAGCTGTTTTTT